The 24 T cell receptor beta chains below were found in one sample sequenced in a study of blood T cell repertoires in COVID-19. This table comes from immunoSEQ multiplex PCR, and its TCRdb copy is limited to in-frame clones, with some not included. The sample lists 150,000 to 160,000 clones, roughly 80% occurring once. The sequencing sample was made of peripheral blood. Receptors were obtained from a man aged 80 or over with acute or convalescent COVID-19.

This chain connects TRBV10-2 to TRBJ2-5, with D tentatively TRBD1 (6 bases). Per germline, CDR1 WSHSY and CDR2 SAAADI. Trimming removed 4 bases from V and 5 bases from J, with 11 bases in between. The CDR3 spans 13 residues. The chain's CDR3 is CASSVGARETQYF. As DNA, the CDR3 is TGCGCCAGCAGTGTGGGGGCTCGGGAGACCCAGTACTTC.

CDR3 in amino acids: CASSPTGANVLTF. CDR3 in DNA: TGCGCCAGCAGCCCAACTGGGGCCAACGTCCTGACTTTC. The rearrangement links TRBV4-3 to TRBJ2-6; D remains unclear. The V end was cut by 4 bases, the J end by 2 bases, with 3 bases between. The V gene's germline CDR1 is LGHNA and CDR2 YSLEER. The CDR3 runs 13 residues.

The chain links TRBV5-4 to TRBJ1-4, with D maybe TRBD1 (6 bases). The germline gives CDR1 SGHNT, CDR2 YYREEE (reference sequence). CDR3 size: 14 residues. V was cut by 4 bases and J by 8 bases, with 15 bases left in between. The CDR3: CASSPQGLREKLFF. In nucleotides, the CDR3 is TGTGCCAGCAGCCCTCAGGGGCTGCGAGAAAAACTGTTTTTT.

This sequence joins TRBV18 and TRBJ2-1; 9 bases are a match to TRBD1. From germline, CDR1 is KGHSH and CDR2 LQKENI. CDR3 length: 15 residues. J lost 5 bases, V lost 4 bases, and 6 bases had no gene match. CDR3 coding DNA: TGTGCCAGCTCACGAGGACAGGGGTCTAACAATGAGCAGTTCTTC. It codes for CASSRGQGSNNEQFF.

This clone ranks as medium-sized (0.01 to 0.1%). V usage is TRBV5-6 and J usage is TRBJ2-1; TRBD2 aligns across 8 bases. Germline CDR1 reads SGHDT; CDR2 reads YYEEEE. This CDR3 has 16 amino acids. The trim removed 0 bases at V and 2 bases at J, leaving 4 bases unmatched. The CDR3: CASSLEVLAAYNEQFF. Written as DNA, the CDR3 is TGTGCCAGCAGCTTGGAGGTACTAGCGGCCTACAATGAGCAGTTCTTC. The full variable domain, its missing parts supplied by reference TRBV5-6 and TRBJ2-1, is DAGVTQSPTHLIKTRGQQVTLRCSPKSGHDTVSWYQQALGQGPQFIFQYYEEEERQRGNFPDRFSGHQFPNYSSELNVNALLLGDSALYLCASSLEVLAAYNEQFFGPGTRLTVL.

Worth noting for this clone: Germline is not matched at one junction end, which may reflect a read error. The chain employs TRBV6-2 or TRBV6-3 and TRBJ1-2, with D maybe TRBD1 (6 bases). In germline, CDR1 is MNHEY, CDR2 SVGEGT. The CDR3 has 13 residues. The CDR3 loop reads CASSYTLTGGASF. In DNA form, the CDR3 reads TGTGCCAGCAGTTACACCTTGACAGGTGGGGCCTCCTTC.

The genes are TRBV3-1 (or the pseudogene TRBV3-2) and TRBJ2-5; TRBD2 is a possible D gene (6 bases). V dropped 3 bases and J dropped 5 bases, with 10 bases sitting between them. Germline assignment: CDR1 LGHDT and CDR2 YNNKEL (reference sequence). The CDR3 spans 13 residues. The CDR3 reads CASSHTGGETQYF. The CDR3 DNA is TGTGCCAGCAGCCACACAGGAGGGGAGACCCAGTACTTC.

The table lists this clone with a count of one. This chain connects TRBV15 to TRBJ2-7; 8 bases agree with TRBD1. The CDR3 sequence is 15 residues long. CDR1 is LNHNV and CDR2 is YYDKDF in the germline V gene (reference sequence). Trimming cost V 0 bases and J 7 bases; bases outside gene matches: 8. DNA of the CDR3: TGTGCCACCAGCAGAGAGACAGGGGCCCCGGGGGAGCAGTACGTC. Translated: CATSRETGAPGEQYV.

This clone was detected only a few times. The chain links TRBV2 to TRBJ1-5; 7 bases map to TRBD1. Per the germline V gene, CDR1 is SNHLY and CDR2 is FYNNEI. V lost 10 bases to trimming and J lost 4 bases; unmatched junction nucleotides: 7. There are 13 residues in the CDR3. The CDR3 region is CATSGTVNQPQHF. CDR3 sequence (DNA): TGTGCCACCTCGGGGACAGTAAATCAGCCCCAGCATTTT.

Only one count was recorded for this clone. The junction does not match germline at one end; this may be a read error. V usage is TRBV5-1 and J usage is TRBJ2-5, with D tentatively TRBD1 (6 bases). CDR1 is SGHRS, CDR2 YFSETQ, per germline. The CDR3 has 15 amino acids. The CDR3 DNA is TGCGCCAGCAGCTATGGACAGCTAGAAAGAGAGCCCCAGTACTTC. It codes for CASSYGQLEREPQYF.

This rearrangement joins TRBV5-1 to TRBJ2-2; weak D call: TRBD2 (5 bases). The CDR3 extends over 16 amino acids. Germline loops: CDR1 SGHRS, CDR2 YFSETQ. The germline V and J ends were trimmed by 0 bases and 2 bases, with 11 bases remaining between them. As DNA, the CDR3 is TGCGCCAGCAGCTTGGGCGAGGGAACAAACACCGGGGAGCTGTTTTTT. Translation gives CASSLGEGTNTGELFF.

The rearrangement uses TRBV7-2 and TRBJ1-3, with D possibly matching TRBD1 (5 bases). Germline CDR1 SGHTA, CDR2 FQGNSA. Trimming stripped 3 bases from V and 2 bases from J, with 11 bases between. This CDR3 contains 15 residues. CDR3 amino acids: CASSLGGRTGNTIYF. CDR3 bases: TGTGCCAGCAGCTTGGGGGGACGCACTGGAAACACCATATATTTT.

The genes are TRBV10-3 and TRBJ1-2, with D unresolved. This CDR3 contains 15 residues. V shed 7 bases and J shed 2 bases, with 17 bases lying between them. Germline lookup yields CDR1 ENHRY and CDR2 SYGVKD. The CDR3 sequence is CAITIDTRSNYGYTF. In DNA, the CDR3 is TGTGCCATCACTATTGACACTCGCTCCAACTATGGCTACACCTTC.

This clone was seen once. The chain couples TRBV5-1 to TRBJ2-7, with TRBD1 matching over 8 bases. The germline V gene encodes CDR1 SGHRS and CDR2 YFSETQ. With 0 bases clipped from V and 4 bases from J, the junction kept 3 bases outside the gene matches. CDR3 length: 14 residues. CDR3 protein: CASSLAGDRYEQYV. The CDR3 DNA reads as TGCGCCAGCAGCTTGGCAGGGGACAGGTACGAGCAGTACGTC.

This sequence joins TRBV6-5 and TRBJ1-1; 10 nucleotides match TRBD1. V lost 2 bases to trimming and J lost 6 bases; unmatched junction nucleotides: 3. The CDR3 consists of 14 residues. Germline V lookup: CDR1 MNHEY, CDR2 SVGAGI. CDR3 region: CASSYGTGDAEAFF. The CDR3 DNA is TGTGCCAGCAGTTACGGGACAGGGGACGCTGAAGCTTTCTTT.

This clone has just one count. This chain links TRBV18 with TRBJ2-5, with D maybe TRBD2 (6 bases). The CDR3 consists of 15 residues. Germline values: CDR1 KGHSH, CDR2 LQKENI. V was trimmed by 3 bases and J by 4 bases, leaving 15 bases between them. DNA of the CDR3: TGTGCCAGCTCACCGGTATTAGCGGCTGGAGAGACCCAGTACTTC. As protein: CASSPVLAAGETQYF.

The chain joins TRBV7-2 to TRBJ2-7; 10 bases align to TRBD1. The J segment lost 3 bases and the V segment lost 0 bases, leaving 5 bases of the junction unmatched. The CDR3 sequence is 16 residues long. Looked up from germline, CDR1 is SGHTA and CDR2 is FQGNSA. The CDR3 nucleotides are TGTGCCAGCAGCTTAGCATCGGGGACAGGGGTCTACGAGCAGTACTTC. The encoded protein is CASSLASGTGVYEQYF.

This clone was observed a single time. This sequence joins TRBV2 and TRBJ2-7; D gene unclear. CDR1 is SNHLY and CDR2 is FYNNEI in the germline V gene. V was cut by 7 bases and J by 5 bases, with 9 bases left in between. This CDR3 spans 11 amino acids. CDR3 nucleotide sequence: TGTGCCAGCAAGTACATGAACGAGCAGTACTTC. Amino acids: CASKYMNEQYF. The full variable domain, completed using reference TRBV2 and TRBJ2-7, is EPEVTQTPSHQVTQMGQEVILRCVPISNHLYFYWYRQILGQKVEFLVSFYNNEISEKSEIFDDQFSVERPDGSNFTLKIRSTKLEDSAMYFCASKYMNEQYFGPGTRLTVT.

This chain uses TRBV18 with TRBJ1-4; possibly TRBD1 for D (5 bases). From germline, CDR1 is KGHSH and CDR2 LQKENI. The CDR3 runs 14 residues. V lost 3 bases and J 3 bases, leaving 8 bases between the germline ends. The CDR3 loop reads CASSPTASNEKLFF. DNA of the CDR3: TGTGCCAGCTCACCGACAGCCTCTAATGAAAAACTGTTTTTT.

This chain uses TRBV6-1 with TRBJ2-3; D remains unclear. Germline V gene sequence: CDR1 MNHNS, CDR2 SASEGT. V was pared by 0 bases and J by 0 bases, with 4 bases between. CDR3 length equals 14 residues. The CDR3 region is CASSEAHSTDTQYF. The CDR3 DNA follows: TGTGCCAGCAGTGAAGCTCATAGCACAGATACGCAGTATTTT.

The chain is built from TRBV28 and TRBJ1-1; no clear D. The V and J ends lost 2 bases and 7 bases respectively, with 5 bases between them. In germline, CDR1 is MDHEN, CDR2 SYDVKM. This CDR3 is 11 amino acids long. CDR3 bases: TGTGCCAGCAGTTTACCACATGAAGCTTTCTTT. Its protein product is CASSLPHEAFF.

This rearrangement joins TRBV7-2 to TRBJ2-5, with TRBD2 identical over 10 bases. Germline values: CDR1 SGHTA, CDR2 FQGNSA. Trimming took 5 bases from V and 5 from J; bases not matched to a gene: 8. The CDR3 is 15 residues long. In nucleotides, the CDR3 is TGTGCCAGCAGCCCCGGGGGAGCGGGGGGGGAGACCCAGTACTTC. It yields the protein CASSPGGAGGETQYF.

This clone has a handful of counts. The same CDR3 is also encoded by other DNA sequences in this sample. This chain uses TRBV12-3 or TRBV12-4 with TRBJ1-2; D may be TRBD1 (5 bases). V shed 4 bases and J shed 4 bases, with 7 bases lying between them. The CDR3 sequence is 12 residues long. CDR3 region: CASSSTGYGYTF. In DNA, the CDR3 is TGTGCCAGCAGTTCTACAGGCTATGGCTACACCTTC.

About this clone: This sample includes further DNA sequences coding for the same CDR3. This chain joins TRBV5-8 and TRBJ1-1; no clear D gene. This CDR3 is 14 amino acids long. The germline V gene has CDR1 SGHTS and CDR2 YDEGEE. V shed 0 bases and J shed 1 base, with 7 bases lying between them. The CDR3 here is CASSLGRRNTEAFF. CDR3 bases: TGTGCCAGCAGCTTGGGCAGGCGGAACACTGAAGCTTTCTTT.